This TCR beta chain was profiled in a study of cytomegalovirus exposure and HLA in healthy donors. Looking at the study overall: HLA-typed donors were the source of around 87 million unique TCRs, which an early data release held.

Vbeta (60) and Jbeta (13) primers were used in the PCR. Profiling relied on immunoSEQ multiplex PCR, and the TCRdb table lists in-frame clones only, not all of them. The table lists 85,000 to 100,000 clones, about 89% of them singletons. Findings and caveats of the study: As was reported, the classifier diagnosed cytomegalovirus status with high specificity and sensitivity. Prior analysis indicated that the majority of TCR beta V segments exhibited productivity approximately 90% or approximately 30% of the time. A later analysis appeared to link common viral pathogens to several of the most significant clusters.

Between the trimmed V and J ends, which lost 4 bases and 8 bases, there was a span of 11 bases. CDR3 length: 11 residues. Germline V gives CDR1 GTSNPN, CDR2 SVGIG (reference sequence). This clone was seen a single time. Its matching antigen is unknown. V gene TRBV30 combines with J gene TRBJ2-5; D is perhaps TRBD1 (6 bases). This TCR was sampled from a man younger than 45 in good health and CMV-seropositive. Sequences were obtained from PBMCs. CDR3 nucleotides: TGTGCCTGGATACAGGGCCTAACCCAGTACTTC. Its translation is CAWIQGLTQYF.